This T cell receptor beta chain came from a study of tumor-infiltrating lymphocytes in localized non-small cell lung cancer. Study as a whole: Resected tumor was paired with non-adjacent uninvolved lung from the same patient.

The CDR3 sequence is 14 residues long. Germline V lookup: CDR1 SGDLS, CDR2 YYNGEE. Trimming took 2 bases from V and 6 from J, leaving 9 bases between them. This clone has more than one count but fewer than ten. This table comes from immunoSEQ multiplex PCR, and its TCRdb copy is limited to in-frame clones, with some not included. The table includes 12,000 to 15,000 clones, about 71% detected once. The sample was uninvolved lung tissue not adjacent to the tumor. The TCR originated in a human donor with non-small cell lung cancer. The J gene is TRBJ1-6, the V gene TRBV9; TRBD1 might be the D (5 bases). CDR3 in amino acids: CASSVAGGNSPLHF. The CDR3 DNA sequence: TGTGCCAGCAGCGTCGCGGGGGGTAATTCACCCCTCCACTTT. The full variable domain, with the rest looked up from reference TRBV9 and TRBJ1-6, is DSGVTQTPKHLITATGQRVTLRCSPRSGDLSVYWYQQSLDQGLQFLIQYYNGEERAKGNILERFSAQQFPDLHSELNLSSLELGDSALYFCASSVAGGNSPLHFGNGTRLTVT.